The 21 T cell receptor beta chains given below trace back to one sample, sequenced in a study of blood T cell repertoires in COVID-19 (dated by TCRdb to the early 2020s). Libraries came from the immunoSEQ multiplex PCR assay. TCRdb obtained this table from immuneACCESS and retained in-frame rearrangements with V and J assigned. These tables miss some clones; where compared with another copy, unresolved V genes account for less than half of the shortfall, and the remainder is unexplained. The sample table holds about 88,000 clones, of which about 85% were seen once. The top ten constitute approximately 15% of the sample. The sample taken for sequencing was peripheral blood. These receptors all come from a male donor with acute or convalescent COVID-19.

In its sample, this clone was seen a few times. V usage is TRBV7-2 and J usage is TRBJ1-2; possible D gene TRBD1, 6 bases. Germline assignment: CDR1 SGHTA and CDR2 FQGNSA. The V end was cut by 2 bases, the J end by 2 bases, with 9 bases between. This CDR3 region has 14 residues. In DNA, the CDR3 is TGTGCCAGCAGCTTATTGGGACAAAACTATGGCTACACCTTC. Residues: CASSLLGQNYGYTF. The complete variable domain, with remaining parts taken from reference TRBV7-2 and TRBJ1-2, reads GAGVSQSPSNKVTEKGKDVELRCDPISGHTALYWYRQSLGQGLEFLIYFQGNSAPDKSGLPSDRFSAERTGGSVSTLTIQRTQQEDSAVYLCASSLLGQNYGYTFGSGTRLTVV.

The chain uses TRBV10-3 and TRBJ2-7; perhaps TRBD1 as D (5 bases). The germline CDR1 and CDR2 sequences are ENHRY and SYGVKD. The CDR3 contains 14 residues. The ends were cut back, 7 bases at V and 0 bases at J, with 13 bases in the middle. The CDR3 is CAITREASSYEQYF. The CDR3 DNA is TGTGCCATCACCAGGGAAGCGAGCTCCTACGAGCAGTACTTC.

V and J are TRBV9 and TRBJ2-1; TRBD2 matches at 10 bases. Trimming at V came to 4 bases and at J to 8 bases, leaving 12 bases not matched to a gene. This CDR3 region has 16 residues. Germline-derived CDR1 and CDR2 are SGDLS and YYNGEE. This chain's CDR3 is CASSNRLAGGVDEQFF. CDR3 coding DNA: TGTGCCAGCAGCAATCGCTTAGCGGGGGGTGTAGATGAGCAGTTCTTC.

The gene calls are TRBV4-1 and TRBJ1-1, with TRBD1 as a possible D gene (6 bases). This CDR3 is 14 amino acids long. Germline-derived CDR1 and CDR2 are MGHRA and YSYEKL. Trimming took 3 bases from V and 1 from J, leaving 9 bases between them. The CDR3 region is CASSHRQENTEAFF. CDR3 in DNA: TGCGCCAGCAGCCACCGACAGGAGAACACTGAAGCTTTCTTT.

With regard to this clone: The same CDR3 can be traced to other DNA sequences in this sample. The gene calls are TRBV6-6 and TRBJ1-2, with TRBD1 matching over 8 bases. The CDR3 is made up of 16 amino acids. The germline CDR1 and CDR2 sequences are MNHNY and SVGAGI (reference sequence). With V trimmed by 2 bases and J by 0 bases, 5 bases remained unmatched. DNA of the CDR3: TGTGCCAGCAGTTACCCCGGACAGGGAGCTAACTATGGCTACACCTTC. Its protein product is CASSYPGQGANYGYTF.

This clone was observed a handful of times. V is TRBV3-1 (or the pseudogene TRBV3-2) and J is TRBJ1-2; possibly TRBD1 for D (6 bases). Per germline, CDR1 LGHDT and CDR2 YNNKEL (reference sequence). The CDR3 is 14 amino acids. The V gene lost 0 bases and the J gene lost 5 bases, with 10 bases spanning the gap. The CDR3 spells CASSQDFQGYGYTF. The CDR3 DNA sequence: TGTGCCAGCAGCCAAGATTTCCAGGGGTATGGCTACACCTTC.

The genes are TRBV19 and TRBJ1-2; 8 nucleotides line up with TRBD1. The length of the CDR3 is 13 residues. V lost 6 bases and J lost 7; bases outside the gene matches: 7. In germline, CDR1 is LNHDA, CDR2 SQIVND (reference sequence). Here the CDR3 reads CASRPSDRAGYTF. The CDR3 region has the DNA TGTGCCAGTAGACCATCGGACAGGGCTGGCTACACCTTC.

The CDR3: CASSIGTALDTQYF. CDR3 nucleotide sequence: TGTGCCAGCAGTATCGGGACAGCCTTGGATACGCAGTATTTT. This chain joins TRBV2 and TRBJ2-3; 7 bases align to TRBD1. With V trimmed by 5 bases and J by 6 bases, 8 bases remained unmatched. Germline assignment: CDR1 SNHLY and CDR2 FYNNEI. This CDR3 contains 14 residues.

The chain is built from TRBV15 and TRBJ1-2; D might be TRBD1 (6 bases). Germline V gives CDR1 LNHNV, CDR2 YYDKDF (reference sequence). There are 14 residues in the CDR3. V lost 2 bases to trimming and J lost 6 bases, with 13 bases between them. The CDR3 here is CATSRSTGRDGYTF. CDR3 sequence (DNA): TGTGCCACCAGCAGATCTACAGGGCGCGATGGCTACACCTTC. The entire variable domain, with the rest obtained from reference TRBV15 and TRBJ1-2, is as follows: DAMVIQNPRYQVTQFGKPVTLSCSQTLNHNVMYWYQQKSSQAPKLLFHYYDKDFNNEADTPDNFQSRRPNTSFCFLDIRSPGLGDTAMYLCATSRSTGRDGYTFGSGTRLTVV.

This chain connects TRBV19 to TRBJ2-1; the match to TRBD1 covers 10 bases. CDR1 LNHDA and CDR2 SQIVND come from the germline V gene (reference sequence). The CDR3 contains 14 residues. The trim removed 7 bases at V and 8 bases at J, leaving 8 bases unmatched. CDR3 region: CASNPGQGRYEQFF. The CDR3 DNA sequence: TGTGCCAGTAATCCGGGACAGGGGAGGTATGAGCAGTTCTTC.

This chain uses TRBV18 with TRBJ2-7, with D possibly TRBD1 on 5 matching bases. This CDR3 spans 14 amino acids. The germline gives CDR1 KGHSH, CDR2 LQKENI. The V end lost 6 bases, the J end lost 0 bases, and 12 bases lay between the germline ends. In DNA, the CDR3 is TGTGCCAGCTCTCCTCAGGACAACTCCTACGAGCAGTACTTC. Translating it yields CASSPQDNSYEQYF.

The chain recombines TRBV5-4 with TRBJ2-7; 7 bases map to TRBD1. Losses at the gene ends were 4 bases for V and 4 bases for J; bases not matched to a gene: 8. This CDR3 is 14 amino acids long. Germline-derived CDR1 and CDR2 are SGHNT and YYREEE (reference sequence). The CDR3 bases are TGTGCCAGCAGCCTTGACAGGGATTTTTACGAGCAGTACTTC. Translation gives CASSLDRDFYEQYF.

The chain links TRBV11-2 to TRBJ2-7; TRBD1 agrees at 9 bases. The CDR3 contains 14 residues. CDR1 and CDR2 from the germline V gene are SGHAT and FQNNGV. With V trimmed by 5 bases and J by 3 bases, 5 bases remained unmatched. Written as DNA, the CDR3 is TGTGCCAGCAGCACCGGGACAGGGATCTACGAGCAGTACTTC. This codes for CASSTGTGIYEQYF.

The rearrangement links TRBV6-5 to TRBJ1-1, with a tentative D call TRBD1 (5 bases). The germline V gene has CDR1 MNHEY and CDR2 SVGAGI. Between the trimmed V and J ends, which lost 7 bases and 7 bases, there was a span of 13 bases. The CDR3 is made up of 12 amino acids. The CDR3 region has the DNA TGTGCCAGCACCGGGACGGGGGGTGAAGCTTTCTTT. Amino acids: CASTGTGGEAFF.

V usage is TRBV9 and J usage is TRBJ1-5; 10 bases map to TRBD1. J lost 6 bases, V lost 2 bases, and 5 bases had no gene match. Germline V CDR1 and CDR2: SGDLS, YYNGEE. CDR3 length: 15 residues. The CDR3 spells CASSVTGGLGQPQHF. In nucleotides, the CDR3 is TGTGCCAGCAGCGTGACAGGGGGCTTAGGTCAGCCCCAGCATTTT.

The chain combines TRBV5-1 with TRBJ1-5; D is unresolved. This CDR3 spans 16 amino acids. Per the germline V gene, CDR1 is SGHRS and CDR2 is YFSETQ. Trimming took off 0 bases at V and 4 bases at J, with 14 bases between the two ends. CDR3 in DNA: TGCGCCAGCAGCTTGGACGGGAGGGTGAGTAATCAGCCCCAGCATTTT. It codes for CASSLDGRVSNQPQHF.

This chain connects TRBV5-8 to TRBJ1-5; D call uncertain. Germline CDR1 SGHTS, CDR2 YDEGEE. This CDR3 contains 14 residues. The V end was cut by 4 bases, the J end by 7 bases, with 15 bases between. In DNA, the CDR3 is TGTGCCAGCAGCCCTGGAGGTACGTGGCAGCCCCAGCATTTT. The encoded protein is CASSPGGTWQPQHF. The full variable domain, completed using reference TRBV5-8 and TRBJ1-5, is EAGVTQSPTHLIKTRGQQATLRCSPISGHTSVYWYQQALGLGLQFLLWYDEGEERNRGNFPPRFSGRQFPNYSSELNVNALELEDSALYLCASSPGGTWQPQHFGDGTRLSIL.

This sequence joins TRBV27 and TRBJ1-6; 9 bases are a match to TRBD1. Germline trimming cut 4 bases from V and 8 bases from J; bases unmatched to any gene: 9. Germline-derived CDR1 and CDR2 are MNHEY and SMNVEV (reference sequence). The CDR3 extends over 16 amino acids. CDR3 DNA: TGTGCCAGCAGTTCAAGACCGGGACAGGGTTATTCACCCCTCCACTTT. Its translation: CASSSRPGQGYSPLHF.

The genes are TRBV19 and TRBJ2-1; D unresolved. This CDR3 comprises 12 residues. The ends were cut back, 3 bases at V and 7 bases at J, with 7 bases in the middle. In germline, CDR1 is LNHDA, CDR2 SQIVND (reference sequence). In DNA form, the CDR3 reads TGTGCCAGTAGTATGGTACGGAATGAGCAGTTCTTC. Protein product: CASSMVRNEQFF.

This clone has only one observation. V gene TRBV9 combines with J gene TRBJ2-3; TRBD2 agrees at 9 bases. The CDR3 sequence is 17 residues long. J gave up 0 bases and V 0 bases, and 5 bases lay outside the gene matches. Germline V lookup: CDR1 SGDLS, CDR2 YYNGEE. CDR3 sequence (DNA): TGTGCCAGCAGCGTAGGCGCTAGCGGGATTAGCACAGATACGCAGTATTTT. It specifies CASSVGASGISTDTQYF.

This clone has just one count. The rearrangement links TRBV10-3 to TRBJ1-3; no clear D gene. The CDR3 runs 14 residues. Germline assignment: CDR1 ENHRY and CDR2 SYGVKD. V was shortened by 7 bases and J by 2 bases, with 12 bases between the two germline ends. This CDR3 is CAITGGRPGNTIYF. CDR3 in DNA: TGTGCCATCACCGGTGGGAGGCCTGGAAACACCATATATTTT.